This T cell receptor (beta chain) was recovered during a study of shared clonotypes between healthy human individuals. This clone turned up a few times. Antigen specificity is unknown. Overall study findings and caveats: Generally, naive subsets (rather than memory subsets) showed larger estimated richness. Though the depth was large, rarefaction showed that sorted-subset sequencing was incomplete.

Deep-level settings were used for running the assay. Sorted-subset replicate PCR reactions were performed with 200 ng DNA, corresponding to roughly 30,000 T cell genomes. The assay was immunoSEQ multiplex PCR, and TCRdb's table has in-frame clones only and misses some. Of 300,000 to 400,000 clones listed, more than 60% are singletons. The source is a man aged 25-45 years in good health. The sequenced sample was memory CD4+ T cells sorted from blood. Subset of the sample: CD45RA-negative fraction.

The CDR3 sequence: CASKIGRLQVQPQHF. CDR3 DNA sequence: TGTGCCAGTAAGATAGGGAGGTTGCAGGTTCAGCCCCAGCATTTT. The chain joins TRBV19 to TRBJ1-5; unclear D gene. Germline assignment: CDR1 LNHDA and CDR2 SQIVND (reference sequence). The V end was cut by 7 bases, the J end by 6 bases, with 19 bases between. The CDR3 loop spans 15 amino acids.